These 29 T cell receptor beta chains share one sample of origin, sequenced in a study of blood T cell repertoires in COVID-19. The repertoire was sequenced with immunoSEQ multiplex PCR; TCRdb's copy has only in-frame clones and lacks some. The table lists 310,000 or so clones, 87% of them singletons. The specimen was PBMCs or T cells enriched from blood (not recorded which). These receptor sequences come from a woman aged 35 to 49 who had recovered from COVID-19.

The sample holds one count of this clone. Here the CDR3 reads CSASKSSTDSYNSPLHF. The CDR3 nucleotides are TGCAGTGCTAGTAAATCTTCTACAGACTCCTATAATTCACCCCTCCACTTT. This rearrangement joins TRBV20-1 to TRBJ1-6; D ambiguous. The V gene's germline CDR1 is DFQATT and CDR2 SNEGSKA (reference sequence). V shed 3 bases and J shed 0 bases, with 15 bases lying between them. The CDR3 totals 17 residues.

The V and J genes are TRBV6-5 and TRBJ1-2; TRBD1 matches 7 bases. This CDR3 is 13 amino acids long. Germline CDR1 MNHEY, CDR2 SVGAGI. The trim removed 7 bases at V and 8 bases at J, leaving 10 bases unmatched. Here the CDR3 reads CASIARGAWGYTF. The CDR3 DNA reads as TGTGCCAGCATCGCCAGGGGGGCCTGGGGCTACACCTTC.

The genes are TRBV4-3 and TRBJ2-7; D is possibly TRBD2 (5 bases). Germline CDR1 and CDR2: LGHNA and YSLEER. The CDR3 loop spans 14 amino acids. V lost 1 base and J 6 bases, leaving 13 bases between the germline ends. The CDR3 nucleotides are TGCGCCAGCAGCCAAGTAGCCCGGGGTGGCGAGCAGTACTTC. Protein: CASSQVARGGEQYF.

V usage is TRBV25-1 and J usage is TRBJ2-5; the D gene is possibly TRBD1 (6 bases). The V end was cut by 1 base, the J end by 2 bases, with 17 bases between. This CDR3 contains 17 residues. CDR1 and CDR2 (germline): MGHDK, SYGVNS. The CDR3 loop reads CASSELLQGTPQETQYF. The CDR3 bases are TGTGCCAGCAGTGAATTATTACAGGGTACCCCTCAAGAGACCCAGTACTTC.

This clone has a single count. V is TRBV7-2 and J is TRBJ2-7; TRBD1 is a possible D gene (6 bases). The V and J ends lost 6 bases and 4 bases respectively, with 19 bases between them. CDR3 length equals 15 residues. Per the germline V gene, CDR1 is SGHTA and CDR2 is FQGNSA. CDR3 region: CASSLQPTGFYEQYF. For the CDR3, the DNA is TGTGCCAGCAGTTTGCAGCCAACAGGGTTTTACGAGCAGTACTTC.

V and J are TRBV5-1 and TRBJ1-6; TRBD1 matches at 9 bases. The CDR3 totals 16 residues. Germline loops: CDR1 SGHRS, CDR2 YFSETQ. Trimming removed 7 bases from V and 8 bases from J; junction bases left unmatched: 13. CDR3 DNA sequence: TGCGCCAGCCAACCGTTGTCGGGACAGGGCCATTCACCCCTCCACTTT. Protein sequence: CASQPLSGQGHSPLHF.

The rearrangement joins TRBV28 to TRBJ2-7; 8 bases are a match to TRBD2. The CDR3 contains 15 residues. The V gene end was trimmed by 6 bases and the J gene end by 7 bases; junction bases not matched to a gene: 14. The germline gives CDR1 MDHEN, CDR2 SYDVKM. CDR3 sequence reads: CASSISGTRVGEQYF. CDR3 DNA sequence: TGTGCCAGCAGCATTAGCGGGACCCGGGTAGGAGAGCAGTACTTC.

The chain is built from TRBV28 and TRBJ1-3; TRBD1 agrees at 8 bases. The CDR3 has 15 residues. CDR1 is MDHEN, CDR2 SYDVKM, per germline. The V segment lost 3 bases and the J segment 5 bases; nucleotides outside the gene matches: 6. CDR3 sequence reads: CASSFSRGPRNTIYF. DNA for the CDR3: TGTGCCAGCAGTTTCTCCAGGGGGCCCAGAAACACCATATATTTT.

V gene TRBV7-2 combines with J gene TRBJ1-2; D ambiguous. The V gene lost 7 bases and the J gene lost 4 bases, with 13 bases spanning the gap. Per the germline V gene, CDR1 is SGHTA and CDR2 is FQGNSA. CDR3 length: 13 amino acids. The CDR3: CASNSRGSYGYTF. CDR3 nucleotides: TGTGCCAGCAACTCGCGGGGTTCCTATGGCTACACCTTC.

There are a few counts of this clone. The chain carries TRBV5-1 and TRBJ2-7; 8 bases agree with TRBD2. This CDR3 contains 14 residues. Germline loops: CDR1 SGHRS, CDR2 YFSETQ. V shed 1 base and J 4 bases; nucleotides not matched to a gene: 4. The CDR3 nucleotides are TGCGCCAGCAGCTTGCCGGGACTAGTGTACGAGCAGTACTTC. This codes for CASSLPGLVYEQYF.

The genes are TRBV19 and TRBJ1-5; 10 bases line up with TRBD1. Germline values: CDR1 LNHDA, CDR2 SQIVND (reference sequence). The CDR3 is 16 amino acids. J was trimmed by 6 bases and V by 6 bases; bases with no gene match: 11. The CDR3 reads CASSPRDRGSFQPQHF. CDR3 bases: TGTGCCAGTAGCCCCCGGGACAGGGGAAGTTTTCAGCCCCAGCATTTT.

The chain employs TRBV28 and TRBJ1-2, with D perhaps matching TRBD1 (6 bases). V shed 5 bases and J shed 8 bases, with 12 bases lying between them. The CDR3 runs 12 residues. Germline V CDR1 and CDR2: MDHEN, SYDVKM. CDR3 loop: CASSRRTVGYTF. In DNA form, the CDR3 reads TGTGCCAGCAGTCGAAGGACAGTAGGCTACACCTTC.

This clone was found a few times. This chain joins TRBV28 and TRBJ1-6, with TRBD1 matching over 7 bases. The junction had 8 bases not matched to a gene; V was cut back by 4 bases and J by 5 bases. From germline, CDR1 is MDHEN and CDR2 SYDVKM. The CDR3 is made up of 16 amino acids. The CDR3 nucleotides are TGTGCCAGCAGTTACGGGACAGCTTTTGATAATTCACCCCTCCACTTT. Amino acids: CASSYGTAFDNSPLHF.

This clone was found a few times. This chain connects TRBV6-5 to TRBJ2-2; the D is unclear. Germline V lookup: CDR1 MNHEY, CDR2 SVGAGI. Trimming cost V 7 bases and J 0 bases, with 9 bases left between them. The CDR3 has 14 residues. The CDR3 nucleotides read TGTGCCAGCATCCTTCTCCCGAACACCGGGGAGCTGTTTTTT. Its translation is CASILLPNTGELFF.

In its sample, this clone was seen once. The chain has TRBV2 and TRBJ2-1; 8 nucleotides line up with TRBD1. V gave up 4 bases and J gave up 2 bases; unmatched junction bases: 4. The CDR3 is made up of 15 amino acids. Germline CDR1 and CDR2: SNHLY and FYNNEI. CDR3 coding DNA: TGTGCCAGCAGTGGTTCAGGGGGCCCCTACAATGAGCAGTTCTTC. The encoded protein is CASSGSGGPYNEQFF.

On this clone itself: Other DNA sequences in the same sample also yield this CDR3. This chain links TRBV7-2 with TRBJ2-2; 8 bases line up with TRBD2. V trimming: 1 base; J trimming: 2 bases; junction bases outside the gene matches: 0. The V gene's germline CDR1 is SGHTA and CDR2 FQGNSA. This CDR3 comprises 15 residues. In DNA, the CDR3 is TGTGCCAGCAGCTTAGTAGCGGGAAACACCGGGGAGCTGTTTTTT. As protein: CASSLVAGNTGELFF.

The V call is TRBV7-3, the J call TRBJ2-2; a weak D match, TRBD1 (6 bases). The germline V gene has CDR1 SGHTA and CDR2 FQGTGA. V shed 5 bases and J shed 2 bases, with 15 bases lying between them. The CDR3 is 16 amino acids. CDR3 nucleotide sequence: TGTGCCAGCAGCGTCACAGGGACCTCAAACACCGGGGAGCTGTTTTTT. This translates into CASSVTGTSNTGELFF.

The chain employs TRBV6-2 or TRBV6-3 and TRBJ2-5, with a tentative D call TRBD1 (6 bases). Germline CDR1 reads MNHEY; CDR2 reads SVGEGT. V was cut by 6 bases and J by 4 bases, with 12 bases left in between. The length of the CDR3 is 13 residues. This CDR3 is CASSPRGAETQYF. In DNA form, the CDR3 reads TGTGCCAGCAGCCCCAGGGGAGCAGAGACCCAGTACTTC.

The V and J genes are TRBV4-3 and TRBJ2-7, with 7 bases lining up with TRBD2. Trimming removed 0 bases from V and 3 bases from J; junction bases left unmatched: 2. Germline V gene data show CDR1 as LGHNA and CDR2 as YSLEER. This CDR3 contains 14 residues. CDR3 amino acids: CASSQDRDYYEQYF. CDR3 coding DNA: TGCGCCAGCAGCCAAGATAGGGACTACTACGAGCAGTACTTC.

The gene calls are TRBV7-8 and TRBJ2-3; possibly TRBD2 for D (5 bases). This CDR3 contains 13 residues. Per germline, CDR1 SGHVS and CDR2 FQNEAQ. Trimming removed 5 bases from V and 7 bases from J, with 13 bases in between. The CDR3 nucleotides are TGTGCCAGCAGCATTGCGCCGGGGAATACGCAGTATTTT. Its translation is CASSIAPGNTQYF.

The chain is built from TRBV5-6 and TRBJ2-1; 7 bases agree with TRBD1. Germline V lookup: CDR1 SGHDT, CDR2 YYEEEE. Losses at the gene ends were 0 bases for V and 16 bases for J; bases not matched to a gene: 10. CDR3 length: 13 amino acids. The CDR3 sequence: CASSLVSGQGGFF. The CDR3 nucleotides are TGTGCCAGCAGCTTGGTGTCAGGCCAAGGGGGCTTCTTC. Filled out from reference TRBV5-6 and TRBJ2-1, the complete variable domain reads DAGVTQSPTHLIKTRGQQVTLRCSPKSGHDTVSWYQQALGQGPQFIFQYYEEEERQRGNFPDRFSGHQFPNYSSELNVNALLLGDSALYLCASSLVSGQGGFFGPGTRLTVL.

The chain has TRBV10-3 and TRBJ2-3, with TRBD2 matching over 10 bases. Losses at the gene ends were 4 bases for V and 4 bases for J; bases not matched to a gene: 14. The CDR3 totals 18 residues. Looked up from germline, CDR1 is ENHRY and CDR2 is SYGVKD. CDR3 amino acids: CAISGGRSSGSRADTQYF. CDR3 coding DNA: TGTGCCATCAGTGGGGGACGGTCTAGCGGGAGTAGGGCAGATACGCAGTATTTT.

This clone occurred a few times. V is TRBV4-3 and J is TRBJ1-1; D ambiguous. Trimming took off 0 bases at V and 2 bases at J, with 10 bases between the two ends. Germline V lookup: CDR1 LGHNA, CDR2 YSLEER. This CDR3 region has 15 residues. CDR3 sequence reads: CASSQDPPGNTEAFF. The CDR3 bases are TGCGCCAGCAGCCAAGACCCCCCCGGTAACACTGAAGCTTTCTTT.

The chain employs TRBV10-3 and TRBJ1-5; TRBD1 matches at 9 bases. Germline CDR1 and CDR2: ENHRY and SYGVKD. There are 13 residues in the CDR3. J lost 4 bases, V lost 6 bases, and 1 base had no gene match. The CDR3 bases are TGTGCCATCAGGGGGACAGGGAATCAGCCCCAGCATTTT. Translated: CAIRGTGNQPQHF.

CDR3 nucleotide sequence: TGTGCCAGCAGCCGAACAGGGACTAATGAAAAACTGTTTTTT. Amino acid sequence: CASSRTGTNEKLFF. The chain combines TRBV7-8 with TRBJ1-4, with a possible D match to TRBD1 (6 bases). Trimming took off 5 bases at V and 2 bases at J, with 9 bases between the two ends. Germline CDR1 reads SGHVS; CDR2 reads FQNEAQ. CDR3 size: 14 residues.

The CDR3: CAISDGGTYGYTF. Here the CDR3 DNA reads TGTGCCATCAGTGATGGGGGGACCTATGGCTACACCTTC. The chain uses TRBV10-3 and TRBJ1-2; perhaps TRBD1 as D (5 bases). Trimming pared 3 bases from V and 4 bases from J, leaving 9 bases between. The CDR3 is 13 residues long. Germline V gene data show CDR1 as ENHRY and CDR2 as SYGVKD.

This clone has more than one count but fewer than ten. CDR3 sequence reads: CASSLKPGLSEGYTF. In DNA, the CDR3 is TGTGCCAGCAGCTTAAAACCGGGTCTTTCCGAAGGCTACACCTTC. The chain recombines TRBV7-3 with TRBJ1-2, with unresolved D. This CDR3 has 15 residues. CDR1 SGHTA and CDR2 FQGTGA come from the germline V gene. V lost 1 base to trimming and J lost 8 bases, with 17 bases between them. Full variable domain (outside the CDR3, taken from reference TRBV7-3 and TRBJ1-2): GAGVSQTPSNKVTEKGKYVELRCDPISGHTALYWYRQSLGQGPEFLIYFQGTGAADDSGLPNDRFFAVRPEGSVSTLKIQRTERGDSAVYLCASSLKPGLSEGYTFGSGTRLTVV.

Worth noting for this clone: At one boundary the junction diverges from the germline segment, which might be a read error. Other DNA sequences in the sample encode the same CDR3. V and J are TRBV11-3 and TRBJ2-2; TRBD2 might be the D (5 bases). Germline CDR1 reads SGHNT; CDR2 reads YENEEA. The CDR3 has 13 amino acids. CDR3 region: CASSVSGPGELFF. The CDR3 coding sequence is TGTGCCAGCAGCGTCAGCGGCCCCGGGGAGTTGTTTTTT.

This clone was found once. This chain connects TRBV7-8 to TRBJ2-7; D is uncertain. The CDR3 contains 14 residues. Germline V gene sequence: CDR1 SGHVS, CDR2 FQNEAQ. Trimming stripped 0 bases from V and 4 bases from J, with 10 bases between. The chain's CDR3 is CASSLALSSYEQYF. In nucleotides, the CDR3 is TGTGCCAGCAGCTTAGCCCTTTCCAGTTACGAGCAGTACTTC.